This T cell receptor (beta chain) was identified in a study of T cells in Graves' hyperthyroidism and ophthalmopathy. The table lists this clonotype with many counts. The investigators amplified TCR beta CDR3 regions from RNA transcripts. The study used the HTBI primer set for a first-round RT-PCR of the TCR CDR3. Using its own MiXCR run on the multiplex PCR reads, TCRdb lists one record per CDR3 protein. The profile covers some 720,000 distinct CDR3 sequences, with 16% appearing a single time and roughly 8% taken by the ten largest. The CDR3 sequence is 15 residues long. V lost 3 bases, J lost 4 bases, and 17 bases lay in between. From germline, CDR1 is DFQATT and CDR2 SNEGSKA (reference sequence).

The TCR comes from a man aged 18 to 35 with Graves' hyperthyroidism. This sequence joins TRBV20-1 and TRBJ2-3, with a weak D call TRBD2 (6 bases). What was sequenced was blood. Written as DNA, the CDR3 is TGCAGTGCTAGTGCACTAGCAAGTTCTGCAGATACGCAGTATTTT. This translates into CSASALASSADTQYF.